This T cell receptor (beta chain) came from a study of T cells in narcolepsy. In this sample, this clone turned up once. The antigen is undetermined. Clones were sequenced by immunoSEQ multiplex PCR, and TCRdb holds only the in-frame ones, with some missing. Found here are roughly 20,000 clones, approximately 82% of them singletons; the top ten hold roughly 4.1%. Germline V lookup: CDR1 MNHNS, CDR2 SASEGT. The V end was cut by 6 bases, the J end by 4 bases, with 13 bases between. The CDR3 has 14 amino acids. Study conclusions and caveats: Comparing one patient's CSF and blood CD4+ clonotypes highlighted HCRT- and TRIB2-specific autoreactive clonotypes. Reportedly, autoreactive clonotypes were serially detected in patients' blood but not controls'.

The V call is TRBV6-1, the J call TRBJ1-5, with D possibly TRBD1 on 6 matching bases. Sequencing used memory (CD45RA-) CD4+ T cells from blood. The TCR comes from a human donor in good health. The CDR3 spells CASSLSRGNQPQHF. CDR3 bases: TGTGCCAGCAGCTTAAGCAGGGGTAATCAGCCCCAGCATTTT.